This T cell receptor (beta chain) was recovered during a study of a mutant IDH1 vaccine in newly diagnosed glioma. Study as a whole: The patients received vaccinations eight times, in weeks 1, 3, 5, 7, 11, 15, 19 and 23. Patients had received radiotherapy, temozolomide, or both previously, most receiving both.

Time point specified: week 11, during vaccination. Each vaccine dose was 300 ug of mutant IDH1 20-mer peptide, with topical imiquimod. Generated by immunoSEQ multiplex PCR, the TCRdb table keeps only in-frame clones and is missing some. Of over 20,000 clones in the sample, less than 80% were seen once. Study conclusions and caveats: It was around 93% of patients that developed vaccine-induced immune responses. There seemed to be no relation between pseudoprogression and changes in top peripheral T cell clonotypes.

V shed 1 base and J 5 bases; nucleotides not matched to a gene: 2. CDR1 is SGHAT and CDR2 is FQNNGV in the germline V gene. This CDR3 has 15 residues. As regards this clone: The antigen remains unidentified.

The chain uses TRBV11-2 and TRBJ2-1, with 10 nucleotides matching TRBD2. The starting material was PBMCs, obtained from a glioma patient whose treatment included an IDH1 peptide vaccine. This receptor was identified in a man between 40 and 49 years old with glioma. The CDR3 reads CASSLVGLANNEQFF. Written as DNA, the CDR3 is TGTGCCAGCAGCTTAGTGGGACTAGCGAACAATGAGCAGTTCTTC.